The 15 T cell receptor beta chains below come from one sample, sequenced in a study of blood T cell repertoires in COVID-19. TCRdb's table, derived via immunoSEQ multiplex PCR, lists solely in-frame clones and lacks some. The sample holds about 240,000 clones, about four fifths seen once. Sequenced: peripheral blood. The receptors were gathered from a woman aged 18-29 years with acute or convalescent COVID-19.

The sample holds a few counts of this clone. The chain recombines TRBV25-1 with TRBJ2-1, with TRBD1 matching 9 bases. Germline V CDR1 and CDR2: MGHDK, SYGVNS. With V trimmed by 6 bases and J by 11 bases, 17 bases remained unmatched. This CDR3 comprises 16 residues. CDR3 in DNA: TGTGCCAGCAGCAACCGGAGGCTTGGGACAGGGTTCAAGCAGTTCTTC. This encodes CASSNRRLGTGFKQFF.

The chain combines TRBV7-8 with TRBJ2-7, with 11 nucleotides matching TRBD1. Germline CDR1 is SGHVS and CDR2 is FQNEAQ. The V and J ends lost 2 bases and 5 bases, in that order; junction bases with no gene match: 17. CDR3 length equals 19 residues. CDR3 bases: TGTGCCAGCAGCTTACGAGGACAGGGGGCGGTATCCAGGGTCAACGAGCAGTACTTC. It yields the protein CASSLRGQGAVSRVNEQYF.

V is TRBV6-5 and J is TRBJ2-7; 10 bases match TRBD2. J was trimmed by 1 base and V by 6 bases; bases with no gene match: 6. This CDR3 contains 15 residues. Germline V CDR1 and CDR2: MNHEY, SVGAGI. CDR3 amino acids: CASSLASGGSYEQYF. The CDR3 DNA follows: TGTGCCAGCAGCCTTGCTAGCGGGGGATCCTACGAGCAGTACTTC.

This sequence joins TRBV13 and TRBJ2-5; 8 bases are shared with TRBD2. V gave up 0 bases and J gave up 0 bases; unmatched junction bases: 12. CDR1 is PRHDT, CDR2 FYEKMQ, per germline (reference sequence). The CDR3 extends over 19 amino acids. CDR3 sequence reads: CASSLGHSGSGTYQETQYF. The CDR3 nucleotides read TGTGCCAGCAGCTTAGGGCATTCGGGTAGCGGGACGTACCAAGAGACCCAGTACTTC.

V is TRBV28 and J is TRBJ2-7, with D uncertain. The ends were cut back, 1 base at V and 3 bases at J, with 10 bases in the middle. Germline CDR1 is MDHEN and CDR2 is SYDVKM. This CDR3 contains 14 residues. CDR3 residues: CASSLFVAGYEQYF. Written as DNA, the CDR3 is TGTGCCAGCAGTTTATTTGTGGCAGGCTACGAGCAGTACTTC.

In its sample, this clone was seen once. The CDR3 sequence: CASPSTVEAFF. CDR3 in DNA: TGTGCCAGCCCCTCTACCGTGGAAGCTTTCTTT. V gene TRBV2 combines with J gene TRBJ1-1; no clear D. Germline V gene data show CDR1 as SNHLY and CDR2 as FYNNEI. The length of the CDR3 is 11 residues. The ends were cut back, 8 bases at V and 8 bases at J, with 12 bases in the middle.

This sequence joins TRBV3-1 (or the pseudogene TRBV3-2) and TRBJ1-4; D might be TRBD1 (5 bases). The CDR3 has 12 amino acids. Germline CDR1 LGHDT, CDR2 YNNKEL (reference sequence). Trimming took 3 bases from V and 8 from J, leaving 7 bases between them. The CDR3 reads CASSQGPEKLFF. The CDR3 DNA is TGTGCCAGCAGCCAGGGGCCGGAAAAACTGTTTTTT.

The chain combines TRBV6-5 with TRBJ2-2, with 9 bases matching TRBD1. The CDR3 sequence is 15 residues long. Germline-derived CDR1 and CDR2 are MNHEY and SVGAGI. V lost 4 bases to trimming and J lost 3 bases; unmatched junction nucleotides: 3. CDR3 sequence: CASSWGQGYTGELFF. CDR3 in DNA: TGTGCCAGCAGTTGGGGACAGGGATACACCGGGGAGCTGTTTTTT.

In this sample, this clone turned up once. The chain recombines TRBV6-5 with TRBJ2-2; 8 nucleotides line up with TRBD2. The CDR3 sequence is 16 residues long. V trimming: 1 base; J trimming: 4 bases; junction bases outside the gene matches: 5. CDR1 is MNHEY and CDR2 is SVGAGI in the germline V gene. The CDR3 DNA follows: TGTGCCAGCAGTTACTTAACTAGCGGAATCACCGGGGAGCTGTTTTTT. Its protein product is CASSYLTSGITGELFF.

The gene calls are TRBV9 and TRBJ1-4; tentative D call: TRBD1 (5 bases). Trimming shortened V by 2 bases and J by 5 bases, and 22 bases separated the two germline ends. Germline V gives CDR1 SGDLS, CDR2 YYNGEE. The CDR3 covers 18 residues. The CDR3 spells CASSVRPILGRGNEKLFF. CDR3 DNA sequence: TGTGCCAGCAGCGTTCGGCCAATCTTGGGGAGGGGAAATGAAAAACTGTTTTTT.

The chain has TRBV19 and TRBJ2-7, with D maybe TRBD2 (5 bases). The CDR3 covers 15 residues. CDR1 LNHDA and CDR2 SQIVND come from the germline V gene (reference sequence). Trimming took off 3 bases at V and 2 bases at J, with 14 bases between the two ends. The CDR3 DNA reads TGTGCCAGTAGTATCCCGGGCCGGGGTCCCTACGAGCAGTACTTC. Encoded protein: CASSIPGRGPYEQYF.

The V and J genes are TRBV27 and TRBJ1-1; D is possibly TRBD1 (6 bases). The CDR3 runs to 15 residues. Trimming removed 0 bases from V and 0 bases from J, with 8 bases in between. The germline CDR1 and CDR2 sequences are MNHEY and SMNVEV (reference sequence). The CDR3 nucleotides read TGTGCCAGCAGTTTATCTACAGGGATGAACACTGAAGCTTTCTTT. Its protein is CASSLSTGMNTEAFF.

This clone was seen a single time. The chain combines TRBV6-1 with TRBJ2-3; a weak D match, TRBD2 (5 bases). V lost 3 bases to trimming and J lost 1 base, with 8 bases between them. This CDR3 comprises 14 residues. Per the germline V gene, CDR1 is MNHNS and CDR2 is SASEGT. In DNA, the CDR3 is TGTGCCAGCAGTGAGTGGGAGCGCACAGATACGCAGTATTTT. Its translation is CASSEWERTDTQYF.

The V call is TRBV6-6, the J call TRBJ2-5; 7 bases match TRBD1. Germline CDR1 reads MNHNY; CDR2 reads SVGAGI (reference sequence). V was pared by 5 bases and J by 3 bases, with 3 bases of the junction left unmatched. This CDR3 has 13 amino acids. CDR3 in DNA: TGTGCCAGCAGTCCCGGGACAGAAGAGACCCAGTACTTC. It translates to CASSPGTEETQYF.

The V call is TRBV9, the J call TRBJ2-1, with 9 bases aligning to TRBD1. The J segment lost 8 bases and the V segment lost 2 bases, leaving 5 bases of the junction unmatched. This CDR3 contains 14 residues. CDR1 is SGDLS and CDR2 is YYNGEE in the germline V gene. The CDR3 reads CASSVWDRVDEQFF. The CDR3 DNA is TGTGCCAGCAGCGTCTGGGACAGGGTCGATGAGCAGTTCTTC. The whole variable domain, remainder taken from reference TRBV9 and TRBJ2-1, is DSGVTQTPKHLITATGQRVTLRCSPRSGDLSVYWYQQSLDQGLQFLIQYYNGEERAKGNILERFSAQQFPDLHSELNLSSLELGDSALYFCASSVWDRVDEQFFGPGTRLTVL.